A single sample is the source of the 27 T cell receptor beta chains below, sequenced in a study of siplizumab effects on memory and regulatory T cells. The data were produced by immunoSEQ multiplex PCR, yet TCRdb's version contains in-frame clones alone and is incomplete. The sample lists just over 40,000 clones, roughly nine tenths occurring once. Sequencing used naive CD4+ T cells sorted from blood. The receptors shown here come from a human donor in good health.

The rearrangement joins TRBV5-1 to TRBJ2-7; D is perhaps TRBD2 (6 bases). Between the trimmed V and J ends, which lost 0 bases and 2 bases, there was a span of 12 bases. The CDR3 has 15 residues. The germline V gene has CDR1 SGHRS and CDR2 YFSETQ. CDR3 sequence: CASSLEGGAAYEQYF. The DNA for the CDR3 is TGCGCCAGCAGCTTGGAGGGCGGGGCAGCCTACGAGCAGTACTTC.

V and J are TRBV5-1 and TRBJ2-6, with D perhaps TRBD1 (6 bases). Germline-derived CDR1 and CDR2 are SGHRS and YFSETQ. The CDR3 runs to 15 residues. V shed 0 bases and J shed 4 bases, with 8 bases lying between them. The CDR3, as DNA: TGCGCCAGCAGCTTGGTGGGGGCCGGGGCCAACGTCCTGACTTTC. Amino acid sequence: CASSLVGAGANVLTF.

The gene calls are TRBV5-5 and TRBJ2-1; no clear D gene. This CDR3 comprises 15 residues. The germline V gene has CDR1 SGHKS and CDR2 YYEKEE (reference sequence). V lost 6 bases and J 2 bases, leaving 15 bases between the germline ends. The CDR3 DNA follows: TGTGCCAGCAACTCCGGATGGGGAACCTACAATGAGCAGTTCTTC. Its translation: CASNSGWGTYNEQFF.

The chain links TRBV2 to TRBJ2-3, with D perhaps TRBD1 or TRBD2 (5 bases each). The germline gives CDR1 SNHLY, CDR2 FYNNEI. The CDR3 has 15 amino acids. The ends were cut back, 1 base at V and 4 bases at J, with 12 bases in the middle. Here the CDR3 DNA reads TGTGCCAGCAGTGAAGAGGGGAGCGGCCCAGATACGCAGTATTTT. It encodes CASSEEGSGPDTQYF.

V is TRBV9 and J is TRBJ1-4; D gene unclear. This CDR3 comprises 14 residues. The germline V gene encodes CDR1 SGDLS and CDR2 YYNGEE. The ends were cut back, 0 bases at V and 0 bases at J, with 3 bases in the middle. CDR3 DNA: TGTGCCAGCAGCGTAGCCGCAACTAATGAAAAACTGTTTTTT. Protein sequence: CASSVAATNEKLFF.

This chain links TRBV5-1 with TRBJ1-4; no reliable D call. The V end was cut by 5 bases, the J end by 2 bases, with 16 bases between. CDR3 length: 16 residues. Looked up from germline, CDR1 is SGHRS and CDR2 is YFSETQ. CDR3: CASRPYTAGTNEKLFF. In DNA, the CDR3 is TGCGCCAGCAGACCCTACACAGCGGGGACTAATGAAAAACTGTTTTTT.

CDR3 DNA sequence: TGTGCCAGCAGCTTGATTAGGGCAGGAGGTAACTATGGCTACACCTTC. This codes for CASSLIRAGGNYGYTF. The chain combines TRBV5-6 with TRBJ1-2, with D hard to call. Germline loops: CDR1 SGHDT, CDR2 YYEEEE. This CDR3 contains 16 residues. Trimming took off 1 base at V and 1 base at J, with 14 bases between the two ends.

The CDR3 DNA is TGTGCCAGCAGTTGGCCTAGCGGGTCGAACACCGGGGAGCTGTTTTTT. Encoded protein: CASSWPSGSNTGELFF. The chain carries TRBV5-4 and TRBJ2-2; TRBD2 aligns across 8 bases. There are 16 residues in the CDR3. From germline, CDR1 is SGHNT and CDR2 YYREEE (reference sequence). J was trimmed by 0 bases and V by 5 bases; bases with no gene match: 6.

V is TRBV7-8 and J is TRBJ1-5; 10 bases line up with TRBD1. The CDR3 is made up of 15 amino acids. CDR1 and CDR2 from the germline V gene are SGHVS and FQNEAQ. J was trimmed by 6 bases and V by 5 bases; bases with no gene match: 7. Here the CDR3 DNA reads TGTGCCAGCAGCGTACGGACAGGGGGAGTTCAGCCCCAGCATTTT. Amino acids: CASSVRTGGVQPQHF.

The genes are TRBV4-1 and TRBJ1-3; D is ambiguous. Germline V gene sequence: CDR1 MGHRA, CDR2 YSYEKL. V lost 0 bases to trimming and J lost 2 bases, with 5 bases between them. This CDR3 has 14 amino acids. CDR3 protein: CASSQEAAGNTIYF. The CDR3 DNA reads as TGCGCCAGCAGCCAAGAGGCGGCTGGAAACACCATATATTTT.

This CDR3 reads CASSQEILGGQKAFF. DNA of the CDR3: TGTGCCAGCAGCCAAGAGATACTTGGGGGGCAAAAAGCTTTCTTT. The chain carries TRBV14 and TRBJ1-1, with a weak D call TRBD1 (6 bases). The germline V gene has CDR1 SGHDN and CDR2 FVKESK. The CDR3 is 15 residues long. Trimming shortened V by 0 bases and J by 9 bases, and 17 bases separated the two germline ends. The entire variable domain, with the rest obtained from reference TRBV14 and TRBJ1-1, is as follows: EAGVTQFPSHSVIEKGQTVTLRCDPISGHDNLYWYRRVMGKEIKFLLHFVKESKQDESGMPNNRFLAERTGGTYSTLKVQPAELEDSGVYFCASSQEILGGQKAFFGQGTRLTVV.

V gene TRBV18 combines with J gene TRBJ2-7; 10 nucleotides line up with TRBD1. This CDR3 has 13 amino acids. The germline V gene encodes CDR1 KGHSH and CDR2 LQKENI. V lost 7 bases and J lost 6; bases outside the gene matches: 6. The CDR3 sequence: CASWDRGVGEQYF. The CDR3 nucleotides read TGTGCCAGCTGGGACAGGGGAGTCGGCGAGCAGTACTTC. Complete variable domain (other parts from reference TRBV18 and TRBJ2-7): NAGVMQNPRHLVRRRGQEARLRCSPMKGHSHVYWYRQLPEEGLKFMVYLQKENIIDESGMPKERFSAEFPKEGPSILRIQQVVRGDSAAYFCASWDRGVGEQYFGPGTRLTVT.

As for this clone: Other DNA sequences in this specimen translate into the identical CDR3. CDR3 DNA: TGTGCCAGCAGCTTAGGCTTGGCAGGCTCTGGAAACACCATATATTTT. Translated, it gives CASSLGLAGSGNTIYF. V and J are TRBV7-2 and TRBJ1-3; D not resolved. The V end lost 1 base, the J end lost 0 bases, and 10 bases lay between the germline ends. The CDR3 is 16 residues long. Germline values: CDR1 SGHTA, CDR2 FQGNSA.

This chain links TRBV6-1 with TRBJ2-1, with 12 bases fitting TRBD2. Germline V gene data show CDR1 as MNHNS and CDR2 as SASEGT. This CDR3 contains 17 residues. Trimming removed 2 bases from V and 5 bases from J; junction bases left unmatched: 7. In DNA form, the CDR3 reads TGTGCCAGCAGTGAAAACGTAGGACTAGCGGGGCACAATGAGCAGTTCTTC. Amino acid sequence: CASSENVGLAGHNEQFF.

The chain has TRBV5-1 and TRBJ2-5; 9 bases are shared with TRBD1. The ends lost 2 bases at V and 2 bases at J; junction bases unmatched: 4. The CDR3 is 15 amino acids. Germline V gene data show CDR1 as SGHRS and CDR2 as YFSETQ. As DNA, the CDR3 is TGCGCCAGCAGCTTAACAGGGGGCCGGCAAGAGACCCAGTACTTC. It is translated as CASSLTGGRQETQYF.

The genes are TRBV18 and TRBJ2-3, with 7 positions matching TRBD1. Germline CDR1 KGHSH, CDR2 LQKENI. Germline trimming cut 4 bases from V and 0 bases from J; bases unmatched to any gene: 4. CDR3 size: 15 residues. CDR3 in amino acids: CASSHRGLSTDTQYF. CDR3 sequence (DNA): TGTGCCAGCTCACACAGGGGATTGAGCACAGATACGCAGTATTTT.

DNA for the CDR3: TGTGCCTGGAGTACAACAGGGCGAAGCTCCTACAATGAGCAGTTCTTC. This translates into CAWSTTGRSSYNEQFF. J is TRBJ2-1 and V is TRBV30; D possibly corresponds to TRBD1 (6 bases). The V end was cut by 2 bases, the J end by 0 bases, with 14 bases between. Looked up from germline, CDR1 is GTSNPN and CDR2 is SVGIG (reference sequence). CDR3 length equals 16 residues.

V gene TRBV2 combines with J gene TRBJ2-3; D is unclear. This CDR3 spans 16 amino acids. Germline V gene sequence: CDR1 SNHLY, CDR2 FYNNEI. Trimming pared 2 bases from V and 2 bases from J, leaving 14 bases between. The CDR3: CASSELRVGFTDTQYF. CDR3 in DNA: TGTGCCAGCAGTGAACTTCGCGTGGGGTTCACAGATACGCAGTATTTT.

The CDR3 sequence is CASRDRGLSHEQYF. The DNA for the CDR3 is TGTGCCAGCAGAGACAGGGGGCTTAGCCACGAGCAGTACTTC. The chain employs TRBV27 and TRBJ2-7; 10 positions agree with TRBD1. The length of the CDR3 is 14 residues. V lost 6 bases and J lost 5; bases outside the gene matches: 7. Germline V gene lookup returns CDR1 MNHEY and CDR2 SMNVEV (reference sequence).

The chain uses TRBV4-2 and TRBJ2-7; 8 bases are a match to TRBD2. Germline V gene data show CDR1 as LGHNA and CDR2 as YNFKEQ. CDR3 size: 16 residues. V shed 1 base and J 1 base; nucleotides not matched to a gene: 6. CDR3 DNA: TGTGCCAGCAGCCAAGTCGCGGGGGGAACTTCCTACGAGCAGTACTTC. Translated: CASSQVAGGTSYEQYF.

The chain employs TRBV29-1 and TRBJ2-1; no reliable D call. V shed 4 bases and J shed 8 bases, with 24 bases lying between them. Germline loops: CDR1 SQVTM, CDR2 ANQGSEA. The CDR3 has 16 residues. The CDR3 spells CSVAKAVRPSYHEQFF. In DNA, the CDR3 is TGCAGCGTTGCGAAGGCAGTTAGGCCGAGCTATCATGAGCAGTTCTTC.

V gene TRBV11-2 combines with J gene TRBJ1-1, with 9 bases identical to TRBD1. The CDR3 loop spans 14 amino acids. CDR1 is SGHAT and CDR2 is FQNNGV in the germline V gene. V dropped 2 bases and J dropped 11; count of bases not matched to a gene: 9. The CDR3 protein is CASSLSTGGRGAFF. The CDR3 nucleotides are TGTGCCAGCAGCTTATCGACAGGGGGGCGAGGGGCTTTCTTT.

This chain connects TRBV6-1 to TRBJ1-5, with 8 bases that match TRBD1. V lost 2 bases and J lost 7; bases outside the gene matches: 7. The CDR3 extends over 15 amino acids. Germline loops: CDR1 MNHNS, CDR2 SASEGT. In nucleotides, the CDR3 is TGTGCCAGCAGTGAAAACGACAGGGGTGGCCAGCCCCAGCATTTT. Its translation is CASSENDRGGQPQHF.

The V and J genes are TRBV5-1 and TRBJ2-1; tentatively, D is TRBD1 (6 bases). Germline assignment: CDR1 SGHRS and CDR2 YFSETQ. CDR3 length: 14 residues. V was shortened by 4 bases and J by 3 bases, with 11 bases between the two germline ends. The CDR3 sequence is CASSPMTGYNEQFF. CDR3 nucleotide sequence: TGCGCCAGCAGCCCTATGACAGGCTACAATGAGCAGTTCTTC. The whole variable domain, remainder taken from reference TRBV5-1 and TRBJ2-1, is KAGVTQTPRYLIKTRGQQVTLSCSPISGHRSVSWYQQTPGQGLQFLFEYFSETQRNKGNFPGRFSGRQFSNSRSEMNVSTLELGDSALYLCASSPMTGYNEQFFGPGTRLTVL.

This chain uses TRBV25-1 with TRBJ1-2, with TRBD1 identical over 8 bases. CDR3 length: 13 amino acids. With V trimmed by 3 bases and J by 6 bases, 3 bases remained unmatched. Germline CDR1 reads MGHDK; CDR2 reads SYGVNS. CDR3 residues: CASSELTGDGYTF. As DNA, the CDR3 is TGTGCCAGCAGTGAGTTGACAGGGGATGGCTACACCTTC.

This clone appeared a few times. The chain combines TRBV2 with TRBJ1-1, with 7 positions matching TRBD1. This CDR3 is 13 amino acids long. J lost 0 bases, V lost 8 bases, and 3 bases had no gene match. The germline V gene encodes CDR1 SNHLY and CDR2 FYNNEI. The CDR3 is CASGGQMNTEAFF. CDR3 sequence (DNA): TGTGCCAGCGGGGGACAGATGAACACTGAAGCTTTCTTT.

The chain has TRBV28 and TRBJ2-7; tentatively, D is TRBD1 (6 bases). V gave up 3 bases and J gave up 7 bases, with 19 bases separating them. The germline V gene encodes CDR1 MDHEN and CDR2 SYDVKM. This CDR3 is built from 15 residues. CDR3 sequence (DNA): TGTGCCAGCAGTTTCGCAGCGGCAGGGGTGGATGAGCAGTACTTC. Protein: CASSFAAAGVDEQYF.